This is a list of T cell receptor beta chains from one sample in a study of cytomegalovirus exposure and HLA in healthy donors. Libraries were prepared by immunoSEQ multiplex PCR; TCRdb keeps only in-frame clonotypes and omits some of them. The repertoire holds about 94,000 clones, with around 69% as singletons. Sequencing input: PBMCs. These receptors were collected from a man younger than 40 in good health and CMV-seronegative. CDR3s include the opening cysteine and the closing phenylalanine or tryptophan. Fields, in order: V gene, J gene, clone size, D gene, CDR3 protein, CDR3 DNA. The D gene is left open where the match is weak. A clone size is listed for some rows: how often the clone was seen (once, few, many), or a class if it is expanded.

V gene: TRBV9; J gene: TRBJ2-1; clone size: few; D gene: TRBD2; CDR3 protein: CASSIKGGTSGSIGNEQFF; CDR3 DNA: TGTGCCAGCAGCATTAAGGGGGGGACTAGCGGGAGTATAGGGAATGAGCAGTTCTTC
V gene: TRBV7-2; J gene: TRBJ2-1; clone size: few; D gene: TRBD1; CDR3 protein: CASSLDRGNNEQFF; CDR3 DNA: TGTGCCAGCAGCTTAGACAGGGGAAACAATGAGCAGTTCTTC
V gene: TRBV28; J gene: TRBJ2-1; clone size: NA; D gene: TRBD2; CDR3 protein: CASVLAGGFDEQFF; CDR3 DNA: TGTGCCAGCGTACTAGCGGGAGGATTCGATGAGCAGTTCTTC
V gene: TRBV30; J gene: TRBJ1-6; clone size: NA; D gene: NA; CDR3 protein: CAWSPGPLHYNSPLHF; CDR3 DNA: TGTGCCTGGAGTCCAGGGCCCCTACACTATAATTCACCCCTCCACTTT
V gene: TRBV2; J gene: TRBJ2-1; clone size: NA; D gene: TRBD2; CDR3 protein: CAGGAGPDNEQFF; CDR3 DNA: TGTGCCGGGGGAGCGGGGCCGGACAATGAGCAGTTCTTC
V gene: TRBV19; J gene: TRBJ1-5; clone size: NA; D gene: TRBD1; CDR3 protein: CASSVFPGQGFVQPQHF; CDR3 DNA: TGTGCCAGTAGTGTATTCCCGGGACAGGGGTTCGTTCAGCCCCAGCATTTT
V gene: TRBV18; J gene: TRBJ2-5; clone size: NA; D gene: NA; CDR3 protein: CASSPLAGETQYF; CDR3 DNA: TGTGCCAGCTCACCACTGGCGGGGGAGACCCAGTACTTC
V gene: TRBV19; J gene: TRBJ1-2; clone size: NA; D gene: NA; CDR3 protein: CASSMRTAYGYTF; CDR3 DNA: TGTGCCAGTAGTATGAGGACAGCCTATGGCTACACCTTC
V gene: TRBV28; J gene: TRBJ1-2; clone size: NA; D gene: TRBD1; CDR3 protein: CASSIETGSRVYGYTF; CDR3 DNA: TGTGCCAGCAGTATCGAGACAGGGAGTCGGGTCTATGGCTACACCTTC
V gene: TRBV6-5; J gene: TRBJ1-4; clone size: NA; D gene: NA; CDR3 protein: CASSYIGPEKLFF; CDR3 DNA: TGTGCCAGCAGTTACATCGGTCCTGAAAAACTGTTTTTT
V gene: TRBV6-1; J gene: TRBJ2-1; clone size: few; D gene: NA; CDR3 protein: CASSSDIDNEQFF; CDR3 DNA: TGTGCCAGCAGTTCAGACATAGACAATGAGCAGTTCTTC
V gene: TRBV5-1; J gene: TRBJ1-6; clone size: few; D gene: TRBD1; CDR3 protein: CASSLGGTGRSPLHF; CDR3 DNA: TGCGCCAGCAGCTTGGGCGGGACAGGGCGGTCACCCCTCCACTTT
V gene: TRBV7-2; J gene: TRBJ2-1; clone size: NA; D gene: TRBD1; CDR3 protein: CASSLEGTGLYNEQFF; CDR3 DNA: TGTGCCAGCAGCTTGGAAGGGACAGGGCTTTACAATGAGCAGTTCTTC
V gene: TRBV9; J gene: TRBJ2-6; clone size: few; D gene: NA; CDR3 protein: CASSVRSGANVLTF; CDR3 DNA: TGTGCCAGCAGCGTACGGTCCGGGGCCAACGTCCTGACTTTC
V gene: TRBV28; J gene: TRBJ2-7; clone size: few; D gene: TRBD2; CDR3 protein: CASSLPGLAGTYEQYF; CDR3 DNA: TGTGCCAGCAGTTTACCCGGACTAGCGGGGACCTACGAGCAGTACTTC
V gene: TRBV5-1; J gene: TRBJ2-7; clone size: NA; D gene: NA; CDR3 protein: CASSPGHPPSPAAEQYF; CDR3 DNA: TGCGCCAGCAGCCCGGGACATCCGCCCTCCCCCGCGGCCGAGCAGTACTTC
V gene: TRBV25-1; J gene: TRBJ2-1; clone size: NA; D gene: TRBD1; CDR3 protein: CASSEYRTGGGGEQFF; CDR3 DNA: TGTGCCAGCAGTGAATACAGGACAGGGGGTGGGGGTGAGCAGTTCTTC
V gene: TRBV15; J gene: TRBJ1-2; clone size: NA; D gene: NA; CDR3 protein: CATSRDSLGEGEGYGYTF; CDR3 DNA: TGTGCCACCAGCAGAGATAGCCTAGGTGAAGGGGAGGGCTATGGCTACACCTTC
V gene: TRBV28; J gene: TRBJ1-5; clone size: NA; D gene: NA; CDR3 protein: CASRVGQRTMEPQHF; CDR3 DNA: TGTGCCAGCAGGGTTGGACAGCGAACCATGGAGCCCCAGCATTTT
V gene: TRBV5-1; J gene: TRBJ2-7; clone size: NA; D gene: TRBD1; CDR3 protein: CASSLGQGAYEQYF; CDR3 DNA: TGCGCCAGCAGCCTCGGACAGGGGGCCTACGAGCAGTACTTC
V gene: TRBV29-1; J gene: TRBJ2-7; clone size: NA; D gene: NA; CDR3 protein: CSVQTQGGYEQYF; CDR3 DNA: TGCAGCGTTCAGACCCAGGGTGGCTACGAGCAGTACTTC
V gene: TRBV7-3; J gene: TRBJ2-1; clone size: NA; D gene: TRBD1; CDR3 protein: CASSSGQGSYNEQFF; CDR3 DNA: TGTGCCAGCAGCTCGGGACAGGGGTCCTACAATGAGCAGTTCTTC
V gene: TRBV14; J gene: TRBJ2-5; clone size: NA; D gene: NA; CDR3 protein: CASSQDPSWGVQETQYF; CDR3 DNA: TGTGCCAGCAGCCAAGATCCGTCTTGGGGGGTCCAAGAGACCCAGTACTTC
V gene: TRBV7-7; J gene: TRBJ1-1; clone size: few; D gene: TRBD1; CDR3 protein: CASSPRQGGTEAFF; CDR3 DNA: TGTGCTAGCAGCCCCCGACAGGGAGGCACTGAAGCTTTCTTT
V gene: TRBV7-9; J gene: TRBJ2-1; clone size: NA; D gene: NA; CDR3 protein: CASSLTAPPYNEQFF; CDR3 DNA: TGTGCCAGCAGCCTAACCGCGCCTCCCTACAATGAGCAGTTCTTC
V gene: TRBV29-1; J gene: TRBJ1-2; clone size: NA; D gene: NA; CDR3 protein: CSVEAGDGYTF; CDR3 DNA: TGCAGCGTTGAAGCGGGGGATGGCTACACCTTC
V gene: TRBV2; J gene: TRBJ2-1; clone size: few; D gene: TRBD1; CDR3 protein: CASIRDRGAYNEQFF; CDR3 DNA: TGTGCCAGCATTCGGGACAGGGGGGCATACAATGAGCAGTTCTTC
V gene: TRBV6-5; J gene: TRBJ1-1; clone size: NA; D gene: NA; CDR3 protein: CASSYRGASTEAFF; CDR3 DNA: TGTGCCAGCAGTTACCGGGGGGCGTCGACTGAAGCTTTCTTT
V gene: TRBV15; J gene: TRBJ2-7; clone size: NA; D gene: NA; CDR3 protein: CATSRVSALRSEQYF; CDR3 DNA: TGTGCCACCAGCAGAGTTTCGGCCCTACGCAGCGAGCAGTACTTC
V gene: TRBV28; J gene: TRBJ2-1; clone size: once; D gene: TRBD2; CDR3 protein: CASSFMPGTSGRAVNEQFF; CDR3 DNA: TGTGCCAGCAGTTTTATGCCCGGTACTAGCGGGAGGGCAGTCAATGAGCAGTTCTTC
V gene: TRBV28; J gene: TRBJ1-2; clone size: few; D gene: TRBD1; CDR3 protein: CASSTLGGQGAGANYGYTF; CDR3 DNA: TGTGCCAGCAGTACCCTGGGGGGACAGGGGGCGGGAGCTAACTATGGCTACACCTTC
V gene: TRBV27; J gene: TRBJ2-7; clone size: NA; D gene: NA; CDR3 protein: CASSDRPLLGEQYF; CDR3 DNA: TGTGCCAGCTCCGACAGGCCCCTTTTGGGCGAGCAGTACTTC
V gene: TRBV28; J gene: TRBJ2-7; clone size: NA; D gene: TRBD2; CDR3 protein: CASSYSGRGGHEQYF; CDR3 DNA: TGTGCCAGCAGCTATAGCGGGAGAGGTGGCCACGAGCAGTACTTC
V gene: TRBV18; J gene: TRBJ2-6; clone size: NA; D gene: NA; CDR3 protein: CASSYLQGSGANVLTF; CDR3 DNA: TGTGCCAGCTCATACCTACAGGGATCTGGGGCCAACGTCCTGACTTTC
V gene: TRBV7-9; J gene: TRBJ2-5; clone size: NA; D gene: NA; CDR3 protein: CASSFIQGVAQETQYF; CDR3 DNA: TGTGCCAGCAGCTTTATACAGGGTGTCGCCCAAGAGACCCAGTACTTC
V gene: TRBV6-6; J gene: TRBJ2-7; clone size: few; D gene: NA; CDR3 protein: CASSYSELGSSYEQYF; CDR3 DNA: TGTGCCAGCAGTTACTCGGAGCTGGGGAGCTCCTACGAGCAGTACTTC
V gene: TRBV19; J gene: TRBJ1-2; clone size: few; D gene: NA; CDR3 protein: CASTNGSPYGYTF; CDR3 DNA: TGTGCCAGTACCAACGGGAGTCCTTATGGCTACACCTTC